The text below deals with one T cell receptor (beta chain). This entry is derived from a study of T cell responses to AZD1222 COVID-19 vaccine. Study overall: Second-dose intervals of approximately 4 or approximately 12 weeks were pooled.

Clones were read by immunoSEQ multiplex PCR, and TCRdb kept only the in-frame ones, dropping some. The data hold approximately 150,000 clones, with around 90% observed a single time. Germline-derived CDR1 and CDR2 are SNHLY and FYNNEI. Trimming at V came to 6 bases and at J to 3 bases, leaving 9 bases not matched to a gene. There are 15 residues in the CDR3. Specimen: peripheral blood, collected on day 0 of AZD1222 vaccination. The origin of this receptor is an adult in good health. The chain links TRBV2 to TRBJ2-7; 9 bases line up with TRBD1. This CDR3 is CASRPDRGGSYEQYF. The CDR3 DNA sequence: TGTGCCAGCAGACCGGACAGGGGAGGTAGCTACGAGCAGTACTTC.